The clone carrying this TCR beta chain was observed many times. Its matching antigen is unknown. The CDR3 sequence is 15 residues long. The V and J ends lost 4 bases and 7 bases respectively, with 17 bases between them. Germline V gene lookup returns CDR1 LGHDT and CDR2 YNNKEL (reference sequence). These data originate in a study of neurological immune-mediated disorders. General study findings and limits: Sharing of CDR3 amino acid sequences among expanded clones across subjects was absent, suggesting private repertoires in all groups.

The method for making cDNA was 5'RACE, and it used 10-nucleotide random UMIs. From 15-18 subjects, over 160 million TCR-beta sequences were obtained in each sequencing run. One entry per CDR3 protein results from TCRdb running MiXCR on the 5' RACE reads. This table has 48,000 or so distinct CDR3 sequences, under 13% appearing once. The unsorted libraries were generated from a total of 2 million PBMCs, which had been stored in RNAlater at -80 C. The sample taken for sequencing was PBMCs. This TCR was sampled from a woman aged 40-49 years with HTLV-1-associated myelopathy (HAM/TSP). The chain uses TRBV3-1 and TRBJ2-1, with D perhaps assigned TRBD1 or TRBD2 (5 bases each). This CDR3 reads CASSPRVDTGNEQFF. In nucleotides, the CDR3 is TGTGCCAGCAGCCCGCGGGTAGATACAGGTAATGAGCAGTTCTTC.